The 19 T cell receptor beta chains below were found in one sample sequenced in a study of regulatory T cells in long-lasting Graves disease. Time point noted: newly diagnosed GD, antithyroid drugs for less than 3 months. The TCR library was prepared using RNA isolated from PBMCs. Assembly of TCR beta libraries relied on iRepertoire HTBI primers together with Arm-PCR of CDR3 regions. From the multiplex PCR reads, TCRdb called clonotypes with MiXCR, one entry per CDR3 protein. This table has around 500,000 distinct CDR3 sequences, 15% to 20% appearing once. These data were likewise used in another study, on T cells in Graves' hyperthyroidism and ophthalmopathy.

The material sequenced was peripheral blood mononuclear cells (PBMCs), taken at new diagnosis, from a patient treated with antithyroid drugs. The receptors were gathered from a woman aged 35 to 60 with Graves disease.

For this clonotype: A much larger clone lies a single base off, so this may be a read error. The chain employs TRBV20-1 and TRBJ1-6; D remains unclear. Germline V lookup: CDR1 DFQATT, CDR2 SNEGSKA (reference sequence). The CDR3 sequence is 13 residues long. CDR3 nucleotide sequence: TGCAGTGCCGAGGTCCAGAGCGATTCACTCCTCCACTTT. It codes for CSAEVQSDSLLHF.

The chain has TRBV15 and TRBJ2-5; D is possibly TRBD2 (6 bases). V was trimmed by 5 bases and J by 2 bases, leaving 18 bases between them. The CDR3 totals 16 residues. Germline V gene lookup returns CDR1 LNHNV and CDR2 YYDKDF (reference sequence). As DNA, the CDR3 is TGTGCCACCAGCGGCGGGACCGTCCTGCGGCAAGAGACCCAGTACTTC. Its protein is CATSGGTVLRQETQYF.

The chain employs TRBV30 and TRBJ1-5; D possibly corresponds to TRBD1 (5 bases). V was cut by 3 bases and J by 7 bases, with 19 bases left in between. CDR3 length: 15 amino acids. Germline assignment: CDR1 GTSNPN and CDR2 SVGIG (reference sequence). The CDR3 nucleotides are TGTGCCTGGAGGGACGGTCCCGGTCGGGGCCAGCCCCAGCATTTT. This codes for CAWRDGPGRGQPQHF.

This clonotype was picked up a small number of times. J is TRBJ2-5 and V is TRBV24-1; 10 bases line up with TRBD1. The CDR3 length is 16 residues. With V trimmed by 11 bases and J by 0 bases, 11 bases remained unmatched. Germline loops: CDR1 KGHDR, CDR2 SFDVKD. CDR3 sequence (DNA): TGTGCCATTGGGAGCCGGGACAGGGGTTACCAAGAGACCCAGTACTTC. This sequence encodes CAIGSRDRGYQETQYF.

This clonotype was counted many times. The rearrangement joins TRBV7-9 to TRBJ2-4; D not resolved. Between the trimmed V and J ends, which lost 4 bases and 6 bases, there was a span of 13 bases. The V gene's germline CDR1 is SEHNR and CDR2 FQNEAQ (reference sequence). This CDR3 is built from 14 residues. CDR3 bases: TGTGCCAGCAGCTCGCAAGGGATGGGAAACATTCAGTACTTC. Translating gives CASSSQGMGNIQYF.

V gene TRBV7-6 combines with J gene TRBJ2-1; 9 bases map to TRBD2. The germline CDR1 and CDR2 sequences are SGHVS and FNYEAQ. V shed 2 bases, J shed 8 bases, and the junction held 13 bases outside the gene matches. There are 17 residues in the CDR3. CDR3 region: CASSLFLAGGAFDEQFF. Here the CDR3 DNA reads TGTGCCAGCAGCTTATTTCTCGCGGGGGGGGCGTTTGATGAGCAGTTCTTC.

J is TRBJ2-2 and V is TRBV7-9; 11 positions match TRBD1. The CDR3 has 17 residues. V lost 5 bases and J lost 5; bases outside the gene matches: 10. Germline V gives CDR1 SEHNR, CDR2 FQNEAQ (reference sequence). The CDR3 coding sequence is TGTGCCAGCAGCCCAACCCCGGGACAGGGGGGTACCGGGGAGCTGTTTTTT. Translating it yields CASSPTPGQGGTGELFF.

This clonotype was counted only a few times. The chain couples TRBV7-2 to TRBJ2-7, with D uncertain. The germline CDR1 and CDR2 sequences are SGHTA and FQGNSA. Trimming took off 0 bases at V and 5 bases at J, with 14 bases between the two ends. The CDR3 covers 15 residues. This CDR3 reads CASSLARKGLNEQYF. The DNA of the CDR3 is TGTGCCAGCAGCTTAGCACGGAAGGGTCTGAACGAGCAGTACTTC.

CDR3 residues: CASSYSYGGGNYGYTF. CDR3 DNA: TGTGCCAGCAGTTACTCCTATGGCGGGGGGAACTATGGCTACACCTTC. V gene TRBV6-2 or TRBV6-3 combines with J gene TRBJ1-2; tentatively, D is TRBD1 (5 bases). The CDR3 covers 16 residues. The V end lost 0 bases, the J end lost 2 bases, and 13 bases lay between the germline ends. From germline, CDR1 is MNHEY and CDR2 SVGEGT.

This clonotype was recorded many times. The chain couples TRBV3-1 to TRBJ1-2; D not resolved. Germline V gene sequence: CDR1 LGHDT, CDR2 YNNKEL (reference sequence). The CDR3 length is 13 residues. V was cut by 4 bases and J by 4 bases, with 10 bases left in between. The DNA for the CDR3 is TGTGCCAGCAGCCCCGAGAGGACCTATGGCTACACCTTC. It yields the protein CASSPERTYGYTF.

This clonotype was found a few times. DNA of the CDR3: TGTGCCAGCAGGCCAACAGGGATGAATCAGCCCCAGCATTTT. It yields the protein CASRPTGMNQPQHF. The chain has TRBV12-3 or TRBV12-4 and TRBJ1-5; tentative D call: TRBD1 (6 bases). V gave up 6 bases and J gave up 4 bases, with 13 bases separating them. CDR3 length: 14 amino acids.

This clonotype was observed at least ten times. The chain links TRBV11-1 to TRBJ2-7; 9 bases align to TRBD1. The V gene's germline CDR1 is SGHAT and CDR2 FQDESV (reference sequence). The trim removed 7 bases at V and 3 bases at J, leaving 7 bases unmatched. The CDR3 has 14 residues. Here the CDR3 reads CASIFPGQGYEQYF. For the CDR3, the DNA is TGTGCCAGCATATTTCCGGGACAGGGCTACGAGCAGTACTTC.

The rearrangement joins TRBV20-1 to TRBJ2-1; 9 bases map to TRBD2. With V trimmed by 7 bases and J by 10 bases, 17 bases remained unmatched. Germline CDR1 DFQATT, CDR2 SNEGSKA (reference sequence). This CDR3 comprises 15 residues. The CDR3 sequence is CSGGGGLAGRWEQFF. The CDR3 DNA sequence: TGCAGTGGGGGCGGTGGCCTAGCGGGGAGGTGGGAGCAGTTCTTC.

As regards this clonotype: This may be a read error, as it is one base from a much larger clone. The rearrangement uses TRBV11-2 and TRBJ2-7, with no clear D. The CDR3 loop spans 13 amino acids. Germline values: CDR1 SGHAT, CDR2 FQNNGV. The CDR3 nucleotides are TGTGCCAGCAACTTAGGGTATATGGGGGAGCAGTACTTC. It encodes CASNLGYMGEQYF.

This chain uses TRBV6-2 or TRBV6-3 with TRBJ2-3, with 8 bases identical to TRBD1. This CDR3 is 13 amino acids long. Unmatched junction bases numbered 6, after V lost 4 bases and J lost 9 bases. In germline, CDR1 is MNHEY, CDR2 SVGEGT. The CDR3 coding sequence is TGTGCCAGCAGTTCAGCAGACAGGGGAACGCAGTATTTT. Amino acid sequence: CASSSADRGTQYF.

The chain is built from TRBV19 and TRBJ2-1, with D uncertain. Germline CDR1 is LNHDA and CDR2 is SQIVND (reference sequence). The CDR3 totals 13 residues. V lost 5 bases and J lost 7, with 12 bases in between. The CDR3 sequence is CASSSIPENEQFF. In nucleotides, the CDR3 is TGTGCCAGTAGTTCAATACCCGAAAATGAGCAGTTCTTC.

The chain links TRBV6-5 to TRBJ2-2, with D possibly matching TRBD2 (6 bases). Between the trimmed V and J ends, which lost 2 bases and 4 bases, there was a span of 11 bases. CDR1 MNHEY and CDR2 SVGAGI come from the germline V gene. The CDR3 sequence is 15 residues long. The CDR3 sequence is CASSYRGAGTGELFF. The DNA of the CDR3 is TGTGCCAGCAGTTACCGGGGAGCGGGCACCGGGGAGCTGTTTTTT.

This clonotype was observed at least ten times. The J gene is TRBJ2-7, the V gene TRBV13, with D possibly TRBD2 on 5 matching bases. CDR3 size: 13 residues. Trimming pared 8 bases from V and 0 bases from J, leaving 11 bases between. From germline, CDR1 is PRHDT and CDR2 FYEKMQ (reference sequence). In DNA, the CDR3 is TGTGCCAGCCTAACCCGGGACTCCTACGAGCAGTACTTC. Its translation: CASLTRDSYEQYF.

This clonotype was recorded many times. The rearrangement uses TRBV19 and TRBJ1-6; a weak D match, TRBD1 (5 bases). Per the germline V gene, CDR1 is LNHDA and CDR2 is SQIVND (reference sequence). V dropped 5 bases and J dropped 11 bases, with 10 bases sitting between them. The CDR3 sequence is 12 residues long. The CDR3 coding sequence is TGTGCCAGTAGTTCAGGGTATCCACCCCTCCACTTT. This translates into CASSSGYPPLHF.